The TCR beta chain under discussion was sequenced for a study of human thymus T cells. Repertoires were generated with immunoSEQ multiplex PCR, while TCRdb's copy carries only in-frame clones and drops some. The profile shows roughly 120,000 clones, about 93% of them singletons. From resections taken during corrective heart surgery, the thymus tissue was obtained. The V end was cut by 5 bases, the J end by 5 bases, with 10 bases between. CDR1 and CDR2 (germline): SNHLY, FYNNEI. CDR3 size: 13 residues. This clone was seen a single time. The receptor was isolated from a boy under three years old with a congenital heart defect but otherwise immunologically healthy. The chain has TRBV2 and TRBJ2-1; D is unclear. Sequencing was performed on thymus tissue. CDR3 in DNA: TGTGCCAGCAGTACTCCTGGCCACAATGAGCAGTTCTTC. Protein: CASSTPGHNEQFF.